One and the same sample provided the 10 T cell receptor beta chains below, sequenced in a study of shared clonotypes between healthy human individuals. Clones were read by immunoSEQ multiplex PCR, and TCRdb kept only the in-frame ones, dropping some. This table has roughly 2,000,000 clones, around 93% appearing once. CD45RO-negative cells were positively selected for CCR7, leaving out terminally differentiated effector memory CD45RA+ cells. Sequenced input: naive CD8+ T cells from PBMCs. The receptor set was obtained from a man between 18 and 29 years old in good health. Some clones in this sample may be carry-over from other donors' samples.

The chain is built from TRBV13 and TRBJ2-1, with D perhaps matching TRBD2 (6 bases). Trimming took off 6 bases at V and 7 bases at J, with 19 bases between the two ends. The V gene's germline CDR1 is PRHDT and CDR2 FYEKMQ (reference sequence). The length of the CDR3 is 15 residues. In DNA form, the CDR3 reads TGTGCCAGCAGTTACCGGCCGGGAGTGAAGAATGAGCAGTTCTTC. Amino acid sequence: CASSYRPGVKNEQFF.

Concerning this clone: Other DNA sequences within the sample encode an identical CDR3. The chain links TRBV6-5 to TRBJ1-1; D gene uncertain. The germline V gene has CDR1 MNHEY and CDR2 SVGAGI. Trimming removed 0 bases at V and 0 bases at J, with 8 bases between. The CDR3 loop spans 15 amino acids. The chain's CDR3 is CASSYSRGMNTEAFF. The CDR3 nucleotides are TGTGCCAGCAGTTACTCTCGCGGCATGAACACTGAAGCTTTCTTT.

The chain is built from TRBV7-9 and TRBJ2-7; 8 nucleotides line up with TRBD2. The ends lost 11 bases at V and 7 bases at J; junction bases unmatched: 10. Germline V lookup: CDR1 SEHNR, CDR2 FQNEAQ (reference sequence). CDR3 size: 12 residues. The CDR3 nucleotides read TGTGCCGGTACTAGCGGAACGGGAGAGCAGTACTTC. It is translated as CAGTSGTGEQYF. The whole variable domain, filled in from reference TRBV7-9 and TRBJ2-7, reads DTGVSQNPRHKITKRGQNVTFRCDPISEHNRLYWYRQTLGQGPEFLTYFQNEAQLEKSRLLSDRFSAERPKGSFSTLEIQRTEQGDSAMYLCAGTSGTGEQYFGPGTRLTVT.

The chain is built from TRBV4-2 and TRBJ2-7; D might be TRBD1 or TRBD2, each matching 6 bases. Trimming cost V 0 bases and J 5 bases, with 11 bases left between them. CDR1 is LGHNA, CDR2 YNFKEQ, per germline. The CDR3 has 14 amino acids. The CDR3 loop reads CASSQEGGGDEQYF. DNA of the CDR3: TGTGCCAGCAGCCAAGAAGGGGGAGGTGACGAGCAGTACTTC.

This rearrangement joins TRBV6-5 to TRBJ2-3; no clear D gene. The CDR3 contains 15 residues. The V gene's germline CDR1 is MNHEY and CDR2 SVGAGI. Between the trimmed V and J ends, which lost 3 bases and 2 bases, there was a span of 12 bases. In DNA, the CDR3 is TGTGCCAGCAGTTATGGAGAGTTATACACAGATACGCAGTATTTT. This encodes CASSYGELYTDTQYF.

This chain joins TRBV10-2 and TRBJ1-1, with 9 bases that match TRBD1. The CDR3 is made up of 15 amino acids. Unmatched junction bases numbered 4, after V lost 0 bases and J lost 5 bases. Germline V CDR1 and CDR2: WSHSY, SAAADI. CDR3 amino acids: CASSESGTGWTEAFF. The CDR3 DNA is TGCGCCAGCAGTGAGTCGGGGACAGGGTGGACTGAAGCTTTCTTT.

The chain combines TRBV7-3 with TRBJ2-2; D is unclear. V lost 4 bases, J lost 7 bases, and 10 bases lay in between. The CDR3 is made up of 13 amino acids. Per germline, CDR1 SGHTA and CDR2 FQGTGA. The CDR3, as DNA: TGTGCCAGCAGCTCCTCCAGGAGCGGGGAGCTGTTTTTT. It encodes CASSSSRSGELFF.

V and J are TRBV28 and TRBJ1-5; 8 nucleotides line up with TRBD1. CDR3 size: 18 residues. Per the germline V gene, CDR1 is MDHEN and CDR2 is SYDVKM. The V and J ends lost 6 bases and 3 bases, in that order; junction bases with no gene match: 16. CDR3 DNA sequence: TGTGCCAGCAGAAGGGACAGGTGGGGTGGACCCTCCAATCAGCCCCAGCATTTT. Amino acids: CASRRDRWGGPSNQPQHF. Variable domain in full (rest from reference TRBV28 and TRBJ1-5): DVKVTQSSRYLVKRTGEKVFLECVQDMDHENMFWYRQDPGLGLRLIYFSYDVKMKEKGDIPEGYSVSREKKERFSLILESASTNQTSMYLCASRRDRWGGPSNQPQHFGDGTRLSIL.

The chain employs TRBV4-3 and TRBJ1-6, with D unclear. Per germline, CDR1 LGHNA and CDR2 YSLEER. The CDR3 totals 13 residues. V was pared by 2 bases and J by 9 bases, with 8 bases between. CDR3 protein: CASSQSPSSPLHF. CDR3 in DNA: TGCGCCAGCAGCCAATCCCCGAGTTCACCCCTCCACTTT.

This clone occurred a few times. This chain connects TRBV7-9 to TRBJ1-1; D unclear. The ends were cut back, 6 bases at V and 1 base at J, with 9 bases in the middle. The germline gives CDR1 SEHNR, CDR2 FQNEAQ (reference sequence). This CDR3 region has 13 residues. CDR3 nucleotide sequence: TGTGCCAGCAGGGTACAGACGAACACTGAAGCTTTCTTT. It is translated as CASRVQTNTEAFF.